These 18 T cell receptor beta chains were all obtained from the same sample, sequenced in a study of CD8+ T cells in alopecia areata. cDNA serving as the sequencing template came from extracted, reverse transcribed RNA. The protocol was immunoSEQ multiplex PCR, while the TCRdb copy is restricted to in-frame clones and leaves out a portion. Among around 200,000 clones listed, less than 65% were seen once. Treatment indicated: oral pan-JAK inhibitor, 5-10 mg twice daily. The starting material was CD4+ T cells sorted from blood, obtained at week 4, from a patient treated with tofacitinib. These receptors came from a human donor with alopecia areata.

This chain joins TRBV4-1 and TRBJ2-5; D gene uncertain. The CDR3 sequence is 15 residues long. V lost 1 base and J 2 bases, leaving 11 bases between the germline ends. Germline loops: CDR1 MGHRA, CDR2 YSYEKL. CDR3 amino acids: CASSQVVGMQETQYF. The CDR3 region has the DNA TGCGCCAGCAGCCAAGTAGTTGGTATGCAAGAGACCCAGTACTTC.

This clone was seen only a few times. The chain links TRBV30 to TRBJ2-1; D possibly corresponds to TRBD2 (6 bases). Germline V gene lookup returns CDR1 GTSNPN and CDR2 SVGIG (reference sequence). With 4 bases removed from V and 8 bases from J, the gap between germline ends came to 18 bases. CDR3 length: 14 amino acids. The CDR3 nucleotides are TGTGCCTGGATCGAGGCGGGGATAGGCGATGAGCAGTTCTTC. Its protein is CAWIEAGIGDEQFF.

The chain uses TRBV6-5 and TRBJ2-1, with 7 bases identical to TRBD2. Looked up from germline, CDR1 is MNHEY and CDR2 is SVGAGI. This CDR3 is built from 14 residues. The CDR3, as DNA: TGTGTCTCATTCCGACTAGCCGCGAGCAATGAGCAGTTCTTC. Its translation: CVSFRLAASNEQFF.

The chain combines TRBV2 with TRBJ2-7; perhaps TRBD1 as D (5 bases). CDR3 length: 15 amino acids. Germline CDR1 reads SNHLY; CDR2 reads FYNNEI. Trimming left V 0 bases short and J 4 bases short, with 13 bases between. CDR3 DNA: TGTGCCAGCAGTGAAGCCAGGGCGGATGGATACGAGCAGTACTTC. Translation gives CASSEARADGYEQYF.

The chain uses TRBV7-2 and TRBJ2-2; 7 bases are shared with TRBD2. V was pared by 4 bases and J by 6 bases, with 5 bases of the junction left unmatched. The CDR3 has 14 residues. Looked up from germline, CDR1 is SGHTA and CDR2 is FQGNSA. The CDR3 reads CASSWVREAGELFF. In nucleotides, the CDR3 is TGTGCCAGCAGCTGGGTCCGGGAGGCCGGGGAGCTGTTTTTT.

The table lists this clone with a count of one. V and J are TRBV29-1 and TRBJ1-3; D is uncertain. V shed 5 bases and J shed 0 bases, with 5 bases lying between them. Germline loops: CDR1 SQVTM, CDR2 ANQGSEA. This CDR3 has 12 residues. CDR3 sequence (DNA): TGCAGCGTTTCTGTCTCTGGAAACACCATATATTTT. This encodes CSVSVSGNTIYF.

The chain combines TRBV4-3 with TRBJ1-6; possibly TRBD1 for D (5 bases). Trimming removed 0 bases at V and 7 bases at J, with 13 bases between. Germline V gives CDR1 LGHNA, CDR2 YSLEER. The length of the CDR3 is 16 residues. The CDR3 sequence is CASSQDGRTYNSPLHF. CDR3 sequence (DNA): TGCGCCAGCAGCCAAGACGGGCGGACATACAATTCACCCCTCCACTTT.

The chain is built from TRBV5-1 and TRBJ2-5; D might be TRBD1 (6 bases). Looked up from germline, CDR1 is SGHRS and CDR2 is YFSETQ. This CDR3 contains 13 residues. With 6 bases removed from V and 4 bases from J, the gap between germline ends came to 13 bases. The DNA for the CDR3 is TGCGCCAGCAAACAGGGATTCCCAGAGACCCAGTACTTC. It yields the protein CASKQGFPETQYF.

A few counts support this clone. This sequence joins TRBV7-2 and TRBJ2-5, with 7 bases that match TRBD2. The CDR3 runs 15 residues. Germline V gene lookup returns CDR1 SGHTA and CDR2 FQGNSA. V dropped 2 bases and J dropped 4; count of bases not matched to a gene: 7. Here the CDR3 reads CASSLQAGTPETQYF. CDR3 nucleotide sequence: TGTGCCAGCAGCTTACAAGCGGGGACCCCAGAGACCCAGTACTTC.

The chain recombines TRBV4-1 with TRBJ1-1; D possibly corresponds to TRBD1 (5 bases). V lost 2 bases and J 8 bases, leaving 18 bases between the germline ends. Germline CDR1 MGHRA, CDR2 YSYEKL. The length of the CDR3 is 15 residues. The DNA of the CDR3 is TGCGCCAGCAGCCAACCCACCAGGGCCGGAGAGGAAGCTTTCTTT. Its protein product is CASSQPTRAGEEAFF.

V usage is TRBV7-2 and J usage is TRBJ2-1; either TRBD1 or TRBD2 may fit D (5 bases each). Trimming left V 6 bases short and J 10 bases short, with 13 bases between. This CDR3 region has 12 residues. The V gene's germline CDR1 is SGHTA and CDR2 FQGNSA. The CDR3 DNA reads as TGTGCCAGCAGTCCCGTCAGGGAGGAGCAGTTCTTC. As protein: CASSPVREEQFF.

This clone was picked up one time. V usage is TRBV4-2 and J usage is TRBJ1-1; 7 bases agree with TRBD1. CDR3 length: 15 residues. V shed 0 bases, J shed 5 bases, and the junction held 6 bases outside the gene matches. CDR1 and CDR2 from the germline V gene are LGHNA and YNFKEQ. CDR3 loop: CASSQDQRGPTEAFF. CDR3 coding DNA: TGTGCCAGCAGCCAAGATCAAAGGGGGCCGACTGAAGCTTTCTTT.

CDR3 nucleotides: TGTGCCAGCAGCGTAGGCGGCAGCCAAGAGACCCAGTACTTC. This sequence encodes CASSVGGSQETQYF. The gene calls are TRBV9 and TRBJ2-5; D gene ambiguous. CDR1 SGDLS and CDR2 YYNGEE come from the germline V gene. CDR3 length equals 14 residues. V lost 0 bases to trimming and J lost 1 base, with 7 bases between them. Using reference TRBV9 and TRBJ2-5 for the parts outside the CDR3, the full variable domain is DSGVTQTPKHLITATGQRVTLRCSPRSGDLSVYWYQQSLDQGLQFLIQYYNGEERAKGNILERFSAQQFPDLHSELNLSSLELGDSALYFCASSVGGSQETQYFGPGTRLLVL.

This clone was found once. The chain joins TRBV30 to TRBJ1-1; the D gene is possibly TRBD1 (5 bases). V lost 3 bases and J 6 bases, leaving 11 bases between the germline ends. The CDR3 spans 12 residues. Per germline, CDR1 GTSNPN and CDR2 SVGIG (reference sequence). The CDR3 is CAWRVSGAEAFF. DNA of the CDR3: TGTGCCTGGAGGGTATCGGGGGCTGAAGCTTTCTTT.

The chain employs TRBV20-1 and TRBJ1-2; D possibly corresponds to TRBD1 (6 bases). Germline V gene lookup returns CDR1 DFQATT and CDR2 SNEGSKA (reference sequence). V was shortened by 3 bases and J by 8 bases, with 10 bases between the two germline ends. The CDR3 loop spans 11 amino acids. The CDR3 loop is CSASLTGGYTF. CDR3 in DNA: TGCAGTGCTAGCCTAACAGGGGGCTACACCTTC.

Regarding this clone: This sample includes further DNA sequences coding for the same CDR3. This rearrangement joins TRBV29-1 to TRBJ1-2; D unresolved. Trimming shortened V by 3 bases and J by 5 bases, and 7 bases separated the two germline ends. Germline-derived CDR1 and CDR2 are SQVTM and ANQGSEA. This CDR3 is built from 11 residues. CDR3 bases: TGCAGCGTTGAGGGAGTATATGGCTACACCTTC. Its translation is CSVEGVYGYTF.

The chain links TRBV30 to TRBJ1-4; D is undetermined. Trimming took 0 bases from V and 5 from J, leaving 7 bases between them. This CDR3 has 13 amino acids. Germline CDR1 and CDR2: GTSNPN and SVGIG (reference sequence). CDR3 nucleotides: TGTGCCTGGAGTGTGATGCGGAATGAAAAACTGTTTTTT. The encoded protein is CAWSVMRNEKLFF.

V usage is TRBV29-1 and J usage is TRBJ2-1; D is perhaps TRBD1 (5 bases). This CDR3 region has 14 residues. Trimming left V 4 bases short and J 4 bases short, with 14 bases between. The germline V gene has CDR1 SQVTM and CDR2 ANQGSEA. The CDR3 reads CSVVRGLGYNEQFF. The CDR3 coding sequence is TGCAGCGTTGTAAGGGGTCTTGGATACAATGAGCAGTTCTTC.